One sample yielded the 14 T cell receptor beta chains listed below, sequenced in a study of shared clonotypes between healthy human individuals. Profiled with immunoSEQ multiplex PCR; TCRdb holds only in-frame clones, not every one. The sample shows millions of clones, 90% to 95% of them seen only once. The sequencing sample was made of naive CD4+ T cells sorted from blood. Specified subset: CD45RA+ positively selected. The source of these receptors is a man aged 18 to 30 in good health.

The CDR3: CASCRTGELHEQYF. The CDR3 region has the DNA TGTGCCAGCTGCCGGACAGGGGAGCTACACGAGCAGTACTTC. This chain connects TRBV6-6 to TRBJ2-7, with 9 bases aligning to TRBD1. CDR1 MNHNY and CDR2 SVGAGI come from the germline V gene (reference sequence). This CDR3 is 14 amino acids long. V lost 8 bases and J lost 5; bases outside the gene matches: 10.

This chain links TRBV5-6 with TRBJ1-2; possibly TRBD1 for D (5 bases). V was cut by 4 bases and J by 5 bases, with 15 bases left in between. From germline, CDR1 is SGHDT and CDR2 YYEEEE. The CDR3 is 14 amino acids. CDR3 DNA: TGTGCCAGCAGCGTCGGCAGGGTCGGGTATGGCTACACCTTC. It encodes CASSVGRVGYGYTF.

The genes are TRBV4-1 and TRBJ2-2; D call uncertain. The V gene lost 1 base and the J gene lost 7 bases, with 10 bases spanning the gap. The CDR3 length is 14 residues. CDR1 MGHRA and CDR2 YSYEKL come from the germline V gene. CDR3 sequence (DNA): TGCGCCAGCAGCCAAGGGAAAAGTCACGGGGAGCTGTTTTTT. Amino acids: CASSQGKSHGELFF.

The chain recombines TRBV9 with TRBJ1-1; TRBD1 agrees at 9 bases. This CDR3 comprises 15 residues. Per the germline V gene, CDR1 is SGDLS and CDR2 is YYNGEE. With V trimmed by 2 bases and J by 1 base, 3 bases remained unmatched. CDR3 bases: TGTGCCAGCAGCGTGGGGACAGGGAAGAACACTGAAGCTTTCTTT. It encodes CASSVGTGKNTEAFF. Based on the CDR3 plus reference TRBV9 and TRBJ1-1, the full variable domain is DSGVTQTPKHLITATGQRVTLRCSPRSGDLSVYWYQQSLDQGLQFLIQYYNGEERAKGNILERFSAQQFPDLHSELNLSSLELGDSALYFCASSVGTGKNTEAFFGQGTRLTVV.

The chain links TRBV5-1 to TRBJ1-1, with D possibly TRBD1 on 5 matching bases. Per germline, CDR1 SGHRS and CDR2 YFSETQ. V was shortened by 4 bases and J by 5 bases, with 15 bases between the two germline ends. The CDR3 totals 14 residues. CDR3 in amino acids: CASSPQDTNTEAFF. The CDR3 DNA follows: TGCGCCAGCAGCCCGCAGGACACTAATACTGAAGCTTTCTTT.

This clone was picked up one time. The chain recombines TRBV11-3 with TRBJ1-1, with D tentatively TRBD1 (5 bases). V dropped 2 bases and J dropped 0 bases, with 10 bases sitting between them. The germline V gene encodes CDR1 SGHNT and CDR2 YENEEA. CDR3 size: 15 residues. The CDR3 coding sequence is TGTGCCAGCAGCTTATTTCGGGGCGTGAACACTGAAGCTTTCTTT. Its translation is CASSLFRGVNTEAFF.

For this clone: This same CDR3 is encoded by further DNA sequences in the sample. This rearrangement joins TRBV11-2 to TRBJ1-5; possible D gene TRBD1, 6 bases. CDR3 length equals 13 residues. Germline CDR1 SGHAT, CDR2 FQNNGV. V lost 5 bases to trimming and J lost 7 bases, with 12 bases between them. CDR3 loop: CASSPTGNQPQHF. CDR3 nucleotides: TGTGCCAGCAGCCCAACAGGGAACCAGCCCCAGCATTTT.

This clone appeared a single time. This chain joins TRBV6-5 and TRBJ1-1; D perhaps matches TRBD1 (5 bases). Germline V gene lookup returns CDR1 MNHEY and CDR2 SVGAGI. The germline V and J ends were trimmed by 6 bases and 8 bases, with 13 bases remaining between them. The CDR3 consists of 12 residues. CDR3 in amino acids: CASRQGLLEAFF. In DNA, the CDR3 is TGTGCCAGCAGGCAGGGCCTCTTGGAAGCTTTCTTT.

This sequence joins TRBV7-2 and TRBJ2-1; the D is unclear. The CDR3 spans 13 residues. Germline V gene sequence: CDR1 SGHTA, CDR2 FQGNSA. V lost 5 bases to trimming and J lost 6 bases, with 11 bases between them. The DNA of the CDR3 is TGTGCCAGCAGCGTCCCGACTCCCAATGAGCAGTTCTTC. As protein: CASSVPTPNEQFF.

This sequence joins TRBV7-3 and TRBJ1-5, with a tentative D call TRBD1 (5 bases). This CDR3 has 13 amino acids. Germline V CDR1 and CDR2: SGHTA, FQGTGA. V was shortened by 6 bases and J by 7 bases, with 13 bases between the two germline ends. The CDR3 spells CASSPRGGQPQHF. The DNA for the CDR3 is TGTGCCAGCAGTCCAAGGGGAGGCCAGCCCCAGCATTTT. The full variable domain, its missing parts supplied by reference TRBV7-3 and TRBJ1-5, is GAGVSQTPSNKVTEKGKYVELRCDPISGHTALYWYRQSLGQGPEFLIYFQGTGAADDSGLPNDRFFAVRPEGSVSTLKIQRTERGDSAVYLCASSPRGGQPQHFGDGTRLSIL.

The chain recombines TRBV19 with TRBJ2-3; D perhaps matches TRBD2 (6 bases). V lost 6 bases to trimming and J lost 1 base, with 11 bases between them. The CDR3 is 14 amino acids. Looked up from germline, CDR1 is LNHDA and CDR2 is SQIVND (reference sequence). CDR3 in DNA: TGTGCCAGTAGCCCAGGGACTCGCACAGATACGCAGTATTTT. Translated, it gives CASSPGTRTDTQYF.

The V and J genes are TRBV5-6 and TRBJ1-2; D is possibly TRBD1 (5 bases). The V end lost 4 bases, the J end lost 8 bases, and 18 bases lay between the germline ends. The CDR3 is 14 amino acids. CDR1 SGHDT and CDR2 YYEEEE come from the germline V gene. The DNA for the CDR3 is TGTGCCAGCAGCCCCCCTGTAGGGGAAGGCGGCTACACCTTC. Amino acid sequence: CASSPPVGEGGYTF.

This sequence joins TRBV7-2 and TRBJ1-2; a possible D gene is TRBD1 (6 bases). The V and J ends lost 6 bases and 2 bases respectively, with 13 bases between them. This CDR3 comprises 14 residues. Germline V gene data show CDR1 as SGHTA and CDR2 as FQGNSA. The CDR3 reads CASRGGGSNYGYTF. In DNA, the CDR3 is TGTGCCAGCAGGGGAGGGGGGTCCAACTATGGCTACACCTTC.

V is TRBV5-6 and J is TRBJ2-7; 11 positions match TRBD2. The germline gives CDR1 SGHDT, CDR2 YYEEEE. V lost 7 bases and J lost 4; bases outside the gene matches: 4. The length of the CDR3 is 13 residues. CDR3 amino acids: CASHTSGRYEQYF. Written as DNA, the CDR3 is TGTGCCAGCCACACTAGCGGGAGATACGAGCAGTACTTC.